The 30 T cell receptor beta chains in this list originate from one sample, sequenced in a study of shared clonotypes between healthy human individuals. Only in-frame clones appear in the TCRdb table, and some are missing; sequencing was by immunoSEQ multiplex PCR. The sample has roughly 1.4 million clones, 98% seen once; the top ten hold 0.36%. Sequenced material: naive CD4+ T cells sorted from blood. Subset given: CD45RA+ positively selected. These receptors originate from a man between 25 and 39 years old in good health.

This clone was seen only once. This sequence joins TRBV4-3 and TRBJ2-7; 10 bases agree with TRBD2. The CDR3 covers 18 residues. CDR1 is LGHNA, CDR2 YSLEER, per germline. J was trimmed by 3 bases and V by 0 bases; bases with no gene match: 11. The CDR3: CASSQDGASGSKFYEQYF. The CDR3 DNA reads TGCGCCAGCAGCCAAGATGGAGCTAGCGGGAGTAAGTTCTACGAGCAGTACTTC.

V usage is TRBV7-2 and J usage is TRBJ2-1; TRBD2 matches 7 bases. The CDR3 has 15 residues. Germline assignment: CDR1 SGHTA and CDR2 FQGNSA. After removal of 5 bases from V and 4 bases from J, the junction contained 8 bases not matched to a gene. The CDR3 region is CASSTMTGGYNEQFF. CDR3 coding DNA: TGTGCCAGCAGCACCATGACGGGAGGATACAATGAGCAGTTCTTC. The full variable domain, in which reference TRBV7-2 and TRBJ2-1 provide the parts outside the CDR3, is GAGVSQSPSNKVTEKGKDVELRCDPISGHTALYWYRQSLGQGLEFLIYFQGNSAPDKSGLPSDRFSAERTGGSVSTLTIQRTQQEDSAVYLCASSTMTGGYNEQFFGPGTRLTVL.

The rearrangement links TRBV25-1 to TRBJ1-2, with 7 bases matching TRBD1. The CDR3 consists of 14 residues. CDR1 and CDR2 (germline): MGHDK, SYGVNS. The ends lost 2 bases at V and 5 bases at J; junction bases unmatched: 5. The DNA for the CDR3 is TGTGCCAGCAGTGAAAGAGACAGGGAGTATGGCTACACCTTC. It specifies CASSERDREYGYTF.

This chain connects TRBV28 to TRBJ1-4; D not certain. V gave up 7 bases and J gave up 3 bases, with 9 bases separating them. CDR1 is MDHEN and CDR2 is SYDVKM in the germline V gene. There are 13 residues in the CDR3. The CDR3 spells CASKNIANEKLFF. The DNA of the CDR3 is TGTGCCAGCAAAAACATCGCTAATGAAAAACTGTTTTTT. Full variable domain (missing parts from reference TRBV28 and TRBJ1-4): DVKVTQSSRYLVKRTGEKVFLECVQDMDHENMFWYRQDPGLGLRLIYFSYDVKMKEKGDIPEGYSVSREKKERFSLILESASTNQTSMYLCASKNIANEKLFFGSGTQLSVL.

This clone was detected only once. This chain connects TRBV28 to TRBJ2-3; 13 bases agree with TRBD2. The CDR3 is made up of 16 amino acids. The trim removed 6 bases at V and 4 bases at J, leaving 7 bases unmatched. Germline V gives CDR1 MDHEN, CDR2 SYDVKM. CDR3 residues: CASRGGLAGMSDTQYF. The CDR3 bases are TGTGCCAGCAGAGGGGGACTAGCGGGAATGTCAGATACGCAGTATTTT.

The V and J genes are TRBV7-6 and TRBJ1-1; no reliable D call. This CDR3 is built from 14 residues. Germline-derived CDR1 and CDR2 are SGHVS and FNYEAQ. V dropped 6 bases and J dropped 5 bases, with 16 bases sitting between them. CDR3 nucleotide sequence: TGTGCCAGCAGACAAGTCGGGGTTGGGACTGAAGCTTTCTTT. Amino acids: CASRQVGVGTEAFF.

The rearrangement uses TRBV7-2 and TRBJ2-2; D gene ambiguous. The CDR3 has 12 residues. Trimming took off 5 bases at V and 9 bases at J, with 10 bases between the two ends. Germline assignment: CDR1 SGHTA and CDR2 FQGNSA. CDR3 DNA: TGTGCCAGCAGCCCCCCGGGCCGGGAGCTGTTTTTT. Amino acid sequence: CASSPPGRELFF.

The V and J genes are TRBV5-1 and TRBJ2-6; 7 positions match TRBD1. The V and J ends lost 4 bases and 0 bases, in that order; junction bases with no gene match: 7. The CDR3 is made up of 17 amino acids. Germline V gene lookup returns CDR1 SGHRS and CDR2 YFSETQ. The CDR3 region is CASSEGTASSGANVLTF. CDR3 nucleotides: TGCGCCAGCAGCGAAGGGACAGCGTCCTCTGGGGCCAACGTCCTGACTTTC.

The CDR3 DNA reads TGCAGCGTAGCCAACAGGGAAATGAATGAGCAGTTCTTC. Its translation: CSVANREMNEQFF. The rearrangement uses TRBV29-1 and TRBJ2-1; maybe TRBD1 (6 bases). CDR3 length equals 13 residues. With 6 bases removed from V and 7 bases from J, the gap between germline ends came to 16 bases. CDR1 SQVTM and CDR2 ANQGSEA come from the germline V gene.

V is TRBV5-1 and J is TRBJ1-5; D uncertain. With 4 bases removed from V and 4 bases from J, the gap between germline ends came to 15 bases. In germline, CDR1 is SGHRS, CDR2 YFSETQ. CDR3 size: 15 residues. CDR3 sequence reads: CASSLEGPGNQPQHF. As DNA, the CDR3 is TGCGCCAGCAGCCTGGAAGGGCCGGGAAATCAGCCCCAGCATTTT.

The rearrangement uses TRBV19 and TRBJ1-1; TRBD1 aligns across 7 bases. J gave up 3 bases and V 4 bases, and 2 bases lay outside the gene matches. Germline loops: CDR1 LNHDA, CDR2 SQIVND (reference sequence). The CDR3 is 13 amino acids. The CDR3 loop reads CASSKTGHTEAFF. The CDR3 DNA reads TGTGCCAGTAGTAAGACAGGGCACACTGAAGCTTTCTTT.

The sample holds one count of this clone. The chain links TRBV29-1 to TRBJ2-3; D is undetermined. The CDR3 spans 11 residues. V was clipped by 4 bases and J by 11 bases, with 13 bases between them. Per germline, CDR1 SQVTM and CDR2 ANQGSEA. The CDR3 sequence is CSVVSRLMQYF. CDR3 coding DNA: TGCAGCGTTGTATCGAGACTTATGCAGTATTTT.

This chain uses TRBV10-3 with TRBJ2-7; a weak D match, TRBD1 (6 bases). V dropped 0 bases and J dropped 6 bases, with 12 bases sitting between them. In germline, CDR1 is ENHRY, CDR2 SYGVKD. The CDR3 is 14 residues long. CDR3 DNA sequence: TGTGCCATCAGTGAGTCCACAGGGAGAACCGAGCAGTACTTC. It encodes CAISESTGRTEQYF.

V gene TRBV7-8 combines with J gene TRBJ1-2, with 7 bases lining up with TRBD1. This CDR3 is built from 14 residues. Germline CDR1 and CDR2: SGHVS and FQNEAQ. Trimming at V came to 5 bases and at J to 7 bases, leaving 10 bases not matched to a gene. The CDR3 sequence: CASSPSTGYGGYTF. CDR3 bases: TGTGCCAGCAGCCCGTCGACAGGGTATGGTGGCTACACCTTC.

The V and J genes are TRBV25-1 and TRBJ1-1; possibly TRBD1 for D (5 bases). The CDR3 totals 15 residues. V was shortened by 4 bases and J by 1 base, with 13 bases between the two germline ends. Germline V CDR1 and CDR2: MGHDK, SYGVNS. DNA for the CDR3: TGTGCCAGCAGTGTGGGGGGGTTCGGGAACACTGAAGCTTTCTTT. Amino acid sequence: CASSVGGFGNTEAFF.

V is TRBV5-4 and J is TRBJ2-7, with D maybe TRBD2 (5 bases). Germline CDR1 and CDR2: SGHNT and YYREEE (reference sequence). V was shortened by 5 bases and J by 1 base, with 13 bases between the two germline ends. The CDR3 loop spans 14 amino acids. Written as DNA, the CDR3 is TGTGCCAGCAGTCGCGAGGGCAGGTCCTACGAGCAGTACTTC. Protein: CASSREGRSYEQYF.

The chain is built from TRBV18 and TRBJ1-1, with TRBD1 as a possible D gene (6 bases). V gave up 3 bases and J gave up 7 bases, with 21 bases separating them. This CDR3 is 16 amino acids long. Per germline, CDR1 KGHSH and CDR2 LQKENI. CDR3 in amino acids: CASSPLGGARGGEAFF. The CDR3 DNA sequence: TGTGCCAGCTCACCCCTGGGGGGGGCGAGAGGCGGTGAAGCTTTCTTT.

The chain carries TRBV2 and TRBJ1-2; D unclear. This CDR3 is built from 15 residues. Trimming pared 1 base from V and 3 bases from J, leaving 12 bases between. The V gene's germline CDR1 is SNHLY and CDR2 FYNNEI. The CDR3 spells CASSEVRASYYGYTF. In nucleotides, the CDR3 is TGTGCCAGCAGTGAAGTGCGGGCCAGTTACTATGGCTACACCTTC.

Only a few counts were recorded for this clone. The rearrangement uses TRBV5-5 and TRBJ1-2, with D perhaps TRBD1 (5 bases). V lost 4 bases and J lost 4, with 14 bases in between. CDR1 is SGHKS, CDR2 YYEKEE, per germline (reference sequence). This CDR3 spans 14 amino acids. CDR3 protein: CASSPVGGAYGYTF. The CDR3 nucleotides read TGTGCCAGCAGCCCCGTGGGAGGGGCCTATGGCTACACCTTC.

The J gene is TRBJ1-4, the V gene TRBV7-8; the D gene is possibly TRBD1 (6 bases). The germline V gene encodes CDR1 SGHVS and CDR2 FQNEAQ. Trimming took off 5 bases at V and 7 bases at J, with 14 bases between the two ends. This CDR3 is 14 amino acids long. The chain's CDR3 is CASSPNRDTEKLFF. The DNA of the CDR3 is TGTGCCAGCAGCCCCAACCGGGACACTGAAAAACTGTTTTTT.

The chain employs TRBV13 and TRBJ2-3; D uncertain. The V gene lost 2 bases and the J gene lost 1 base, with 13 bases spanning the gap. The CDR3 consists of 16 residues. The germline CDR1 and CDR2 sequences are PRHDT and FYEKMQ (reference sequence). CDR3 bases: TGTGCCAGCAGCTTACGGTTTAGCCCGGGCACAGATACGCAGTATTTT. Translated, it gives CASSLRFSPGTDTQYF.

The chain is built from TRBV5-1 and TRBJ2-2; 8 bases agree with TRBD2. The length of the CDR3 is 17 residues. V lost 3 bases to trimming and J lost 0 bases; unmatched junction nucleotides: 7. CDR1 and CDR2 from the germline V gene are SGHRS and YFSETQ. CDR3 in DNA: TGCGCCAGCAGCTCTACTAGCGGAGAGCCGAACACCGGGGAGCTGTTTTTT. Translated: CASSSTSGEPNTGELFF.

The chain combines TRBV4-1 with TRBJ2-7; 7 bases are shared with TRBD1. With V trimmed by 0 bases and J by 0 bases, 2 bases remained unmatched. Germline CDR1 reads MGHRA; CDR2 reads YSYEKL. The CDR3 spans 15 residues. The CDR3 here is CASSQDRDSSYEQYF. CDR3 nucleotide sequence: TGCGCCAGCAGCCAAGACAGGGACAGCTCCTACGAGCAGTACTTC.

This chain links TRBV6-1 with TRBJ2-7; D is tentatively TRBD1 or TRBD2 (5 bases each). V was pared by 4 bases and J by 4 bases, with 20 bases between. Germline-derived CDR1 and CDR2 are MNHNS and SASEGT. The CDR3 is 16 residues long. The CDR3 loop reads CASSGRAGTLSYEQYF. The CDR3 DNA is TGTGCCAGCAGTGGAAGAGCCGGGACCCTGTCGTACGAGCAGTACTTC.

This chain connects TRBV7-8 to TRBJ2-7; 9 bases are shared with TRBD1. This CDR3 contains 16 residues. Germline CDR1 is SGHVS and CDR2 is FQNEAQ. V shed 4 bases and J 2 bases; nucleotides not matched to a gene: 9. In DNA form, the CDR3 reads TGTGCCAGCAGCTCTAGGGGGGGGACAGGGACCTACGAGCAGTACTTC. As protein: CASSSRGGTGTYEQYF. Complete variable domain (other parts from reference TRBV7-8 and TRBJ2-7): GAGVSQSPRYKVAKRGQDVALRCDPISGHVSLFWYQQALGQGPEFLTYFQNEAQLDKSGLPSDRFFAERPEGSVSTLKIQRTQQEDSAVYLCASSSRGGTGTYEQYFGPGTRLTVT.

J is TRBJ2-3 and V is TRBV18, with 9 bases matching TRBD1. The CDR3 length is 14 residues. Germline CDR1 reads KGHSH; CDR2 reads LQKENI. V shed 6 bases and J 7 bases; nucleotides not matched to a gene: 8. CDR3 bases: TGTGCCAGCTCTCAAGGGACAGGGTCTAATACGCAGTATTTT. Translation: CASSQGTGSNTQYF.

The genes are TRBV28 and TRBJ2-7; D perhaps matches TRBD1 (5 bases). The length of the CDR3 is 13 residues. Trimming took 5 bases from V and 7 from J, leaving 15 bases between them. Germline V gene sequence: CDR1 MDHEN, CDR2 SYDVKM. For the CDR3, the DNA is TGTGCCAGCAGTCCACCAGGGTTGGAAGAGCAGTACTTC. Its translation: CASSPPGLEEQYF.

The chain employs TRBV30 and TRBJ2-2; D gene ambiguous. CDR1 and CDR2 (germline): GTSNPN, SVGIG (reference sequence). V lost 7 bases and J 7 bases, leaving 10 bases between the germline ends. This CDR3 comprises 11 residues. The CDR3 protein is CALSMHGELFF. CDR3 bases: TGTGCCTTATCAATGCACGGGGAGCTGTTTTTT. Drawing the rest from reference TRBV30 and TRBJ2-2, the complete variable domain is SQTIHQWPATLVQPVGSPLSLECTVEGTSNPNLYWYRQAAGRGLQLLFYSVGIGQISSEVPQNLSASRPQDRQFILSSKKLLLSDSGFYLCALSMHGELFFGEGSRLTVL.

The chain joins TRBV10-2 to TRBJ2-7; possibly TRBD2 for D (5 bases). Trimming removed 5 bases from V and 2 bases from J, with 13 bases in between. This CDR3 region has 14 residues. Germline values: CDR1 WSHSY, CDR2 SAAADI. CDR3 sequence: CASSIGLPAYEQYF. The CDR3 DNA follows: TGCGCCAGCAGTATCGGACTCCCTGCCTACGAGCAGTACTTC.

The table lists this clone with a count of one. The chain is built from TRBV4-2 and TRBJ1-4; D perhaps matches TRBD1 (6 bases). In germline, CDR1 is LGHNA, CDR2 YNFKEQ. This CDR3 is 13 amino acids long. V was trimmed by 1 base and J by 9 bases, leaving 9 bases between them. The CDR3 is CASSQGGTQKLFF. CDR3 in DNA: TGTGCCAGCAGCCAAGGCGGGACACAAAAACTGTTTTTT.